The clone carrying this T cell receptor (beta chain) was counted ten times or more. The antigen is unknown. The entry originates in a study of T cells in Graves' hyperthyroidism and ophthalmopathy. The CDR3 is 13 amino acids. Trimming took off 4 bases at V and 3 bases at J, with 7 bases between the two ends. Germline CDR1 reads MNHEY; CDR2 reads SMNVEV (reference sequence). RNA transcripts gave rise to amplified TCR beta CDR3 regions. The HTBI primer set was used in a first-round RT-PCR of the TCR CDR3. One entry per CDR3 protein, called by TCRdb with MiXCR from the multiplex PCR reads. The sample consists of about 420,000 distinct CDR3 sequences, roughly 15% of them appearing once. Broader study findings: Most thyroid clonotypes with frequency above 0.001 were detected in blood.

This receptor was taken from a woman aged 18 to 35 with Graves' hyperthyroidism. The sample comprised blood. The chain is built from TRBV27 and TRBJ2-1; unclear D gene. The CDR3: CASSSRVYNEQFF. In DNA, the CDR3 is TGTGCCAGCAGTTCCCGGGTCTACAATGAGCAGTTCTTC.